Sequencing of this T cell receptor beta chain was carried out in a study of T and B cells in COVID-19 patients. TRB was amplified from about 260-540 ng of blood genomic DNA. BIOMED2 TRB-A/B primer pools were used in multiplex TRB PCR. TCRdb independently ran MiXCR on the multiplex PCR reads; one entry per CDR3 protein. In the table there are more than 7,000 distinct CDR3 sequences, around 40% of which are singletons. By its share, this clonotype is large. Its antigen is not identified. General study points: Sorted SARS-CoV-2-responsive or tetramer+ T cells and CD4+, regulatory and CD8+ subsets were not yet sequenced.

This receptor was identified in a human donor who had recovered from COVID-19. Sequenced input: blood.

In nucleotides, the CDR3 is TGTGCCAGTAGTATAGTCGGTACCGGGGAGCTGTTTTTT. Translation: CASSIVGTGELFF. This rearrangement joins TRBV19 to TRBJ2-2; D uncertain. Trimming removed 1 base at V and 5 bases at J, with 5 bases between. This CDR3 comprises 13 residues. The germline V gene encodes CDR1 LNHDA and CDR2 SQIVND (reference sequence).